A selection of T cell receptor beta chains follows, all from one sample in a study of cytomegalovirus exposure and HLA in healthy donors. Clones were read by immunoSEQ multiplex PCR, and TCRdb kept only the in-frame ones, dropping some. The sample contains about 160,000 clones, roughly 80% of which appear only once. Sequencing was performed on PBMCs. The receptor source for this set is a female donor in good health and CMV-seronegative. CDR3s include the opening cysteine and the closing phenylalanine or tryptophan. D genes are given only for firm matches. Clone size is shown for a subset of rows, as once, few, many or a class of expanded clone.

TRBV5-1	13	TRBJ1-1	-	-	CASSLAGDTEAFF	TGCGCCAGCAGCTTGGCAGGGGACACTGAAGCTTTCTTT
TRBV5-4	16	TRBJ2-2	TRBD1	-	CASRFGLGQGTGELFF	TGTGCCAGCAGATTCGGATTGGGACAGGGGACCGGGGAGCTGTTTTTT
TRBV4-1	15	TRBJ1-5	-	once	CASSLEQGRGQPQHF	TGCGCCAGCAGCCTAGAACAGGGAAGGGGGCAGCCCCAGCATTTT
TRBV11-2	18	TRBJ2-5	TRBD2	-	CASSSLQGDGGYQETQYF	TGTGCCAGCAGCTCACTACAAGGAGACGGGGGGTATCAAGAGACCCAGTACTTC
TRBV4-1	14	TRBJ2-1	TRBD2	-	CASSGLAGVVDLFF	TGCGCCAGCAGCGGTCTAGCGGGGGTGGTTGATCTGTTCTTC
TRBV27	13	TRBJ1-5	-	-	CASSFYSNQPQHF	TGTGCCAGCAGTTTCTATAGCAATCAGCCCCAGCATTTT
TRBV5-4	14	TRBJ1-1	TRBD1	-	CASSFQGVVMGAFF	TGTGCCAGCAGCTTCCAGGGGGTCGTTATGGGGGCTTTCTTT
TRBV7-5	13	TRBJ1-4	-	-	CVRSLFRGEKLFF	TGTGTCAGAAGCCTCTTCAGGGGTGAAAAACTGTTTTTT
TRBV5-1	15	TRBJ2-1	TRBD2	-	CASSWGWGGNNEQFF	TGCGCCAGCAGCTGGGGGTGGGGGGGGAACAATGAGCAGTTCTTC
TRBV6-5	15	TRBJ1-1	TRBD1	once	CASSYSYDRGTEAFF	TGTGCCAGCAGTTACTCGTACGACAGGGGAACTGAAGCTTTCTTT
TRBV7-3	13	TRBJ2-7	TRBD1	-	CASSPGTGEEQYF	TGTGCCAGCAGTCCCGGGACAGGGGAGGAGCAGTACTTC
TRBV5-4	16	TRBJ2-1	-	-	CASSLRASGLVDEQFF	TGTGCCAGCAGCTTGCGAGCCAGCGGACTCGTAGATGAGCAGTTCTTC
TRBV5-1	15	TRBJ1-4	-	-	CASSLDWRSDEKLFF	TGCGCCAGCAGCTTGGATTGGAGGTCGGATGAAAAACTGTTTTTT
TRBV5-1	14	TRBJ2-7	-	-	CASSITGDSYEQYF	TGCGCCAGCAGCATTACCGGGGACTCCTACGAGCAGTACTTC
TRBV10-3	15	TRBJ2-7	TRBD1	-	CAISFNSGQNVEQYF	TGTGCCATCAGTTTTAATTCGGGACAGAACGTCGAGCAGTACTTC
TRBV7-6	13	TRBJ2-1	-	-	CASSLGASNEQFF	TGTGCCAGCAGCTTAGGGGCCAGCAATGAGCAGTTCTTC
TRBV9	15	TRBJ1-2	TRBD1	-	CASSVEGQGTYGYTF	TGTGCCAGCAGCGTAGAGGGACAGGGGACCTATGGCTACACCTTC
TRBV11-2	13	TRBJ1-6	TRBD1	-	CASSVGTATPLHF	TGTGCCAGCAGCGTCGGGACAGCTACACCCCTCCACTTT
TRBV6-1	14	TRBJ2-7	TRBD2	-	CASRRLAGDYEQYF	TGTGCCAGCAGACGACTAGCGGGAGACTACGAGCAGTACTTC
TRBV11-2	14	TRBJ1-4	-	-	CASSKAGTNEKLFF	TGTGCCAGCTCCAAAGCGGGTACTAATGAAAAACTGTTTTTT
TRBV6-5	12	TRBJ1-1	-	-	CASSYSDSEAFF	TGTGCCAGCAGTTACTCGGACAGTGAAGCTTTCTTT
TRBV5-1	16	TRBJ2-3	TRBD2	-	CASSGGASGSTDTQYF	TGCGCCAGCAGCGGGGGGGCTAGCGGGAGCACAGATACGCAGTATTTT
TRBV18	12	TRBJ1-1	-	-	CASSLAGWRAFF	TGTGCCAGCTCATTGGCAGGGTGGCGAGCTTTCTTT
TRBV5-6	14	TRBJ2-7	TRBD2	-	CASSRAGGVYEQYF	TGTGCCAGCAGCCGGGCGGGGGGAGTCTACGAGCAGTACTTC
TRBV15	16	TRBJ1-6	TRBD1	-	CATSRVTGGYNSPLHF	TGTGCCACCAGCAGAGTAACAGGGGGTTATAATTCACCCCTCCACTTT
TRBV9	16	TRBJ2-1	TRBD2	-	CASSQGLAGAYNEQFF	TGTGCCAGCAGCCAAGGGCTAGCGGGGGCGTACAATGAGCAGTTCTTC
TRBV18	14	TRBJ1-1	-	-	CASSPSGVNTEAFF	TGTGCCAGCTCACCATCGGGGGTGAACACTGAAGCTTTCTTT
TRBV5-4	18	TRBJ2-3	TRBD2	-	CASSGVTLSGSGTDTQYF	TGTGCCAGCAGCGGGGTCACCCTTAGCGGGAGTGGGACAGATACGCAGTATTTT
TRBV5-1	17	TRBJ2-1	TRBD1	-	CASSLSGQGRLYNEQFF	TGCGCCAGCAGCTTGTCTGGACAGGGGCGCCTTTACAATGAGCAGTTCTTC
TRBV7-6	14	TRBJ2-5	-	-	CASSLGIGGETQYF	TGTGCCAGCAGCTTAGGGATTGGAGGGGAGACCCAGTACTTC
TRBV25-1	15	TRBJ2-7	-	-	CASSEYLGEEGGQYF	TGTGCCAGCAGTGAATATTTAGGGGAGGAGGGAGGTCAGTACTTC
TRBV18	13	TRBJ2-7	-	-	CASSPPSTSEQYF	TGTGCCAGCTCACCACCGTCGACGAGCGAGCAGTACTTC
TRBV18	18	TRBJ2-5	TRBD2	-	CASSSEILAGGLRETQYF	TGTGCCAGCTCATCGGAGATACTAGCGGGGGGTCTCCGGGAGACCCAGTACTTC